This passage covers 4 T cell receptor beta chains from one sample sequenced in a study of human T cells and chemical hapten exposure. TCRdb used MiXCR to reprocess the RACE reads, holding one entry per CDR3 protein. Of approximately 92,000 distinct CDR3 sequences listed, roughly 10% are singletons. Time point noted: patch test 2, 6 weeks after DPC sensitization. Treatment noted: therapeutic diphenylcyclopropenone sensitization with weekly scalp DPC. This sample comprised whole blood, obtained in connection with sensitization to the hapten diphenylcyclopropenone (DPC). These TCRs come from a woman aged 40 to 50 with alopecia areata. Some clones in this sample may be carry-over from other donors' samples.

The chain recombines TRBV29-1 with TRBJ2-2; tentatively, D is TRBD1 or TRBD2 (6 bases each). Germline V CDR1 and CDR2: SQVTM, ANQGSEA. V was pared by 7 bases and J by 6 bases, with 18 bases between. CDR3 length: 14 amino acids. The CDR3 here is CSAGGGTPPGELFF. In nucleotides, the CDR3 is TGCAGCGCCGGGGGCGGGACCCCCCCCGGGGAGCTGTTTTTT.

The genes are TRBV29-1 and TRBJ2-3; 7 nucleotides match TRBD1. Per germline, CDR1 SQVTM and CDR2 ANQGSEA. The CDR3 runs to 11 residues. Here the CDR3 reads CSVQQGDTQYF. CDR3 in DNA: TGCAGTGTCCAACAGGGGGATACGCAGTATTTT.

CDR3 residues: CASSPGTGRLNTEAFF. As DNA, the CDR3 is TGTGCCAGCAGCCCAGGGACAGGGCGGTTGAACACTGAAGCTTTCTTT. The rearrangement links TRBV27 to TRBJ1-1; TRBD1 matches at 9 bases. Trimming at V came to 6 bases and at J to 0 bases, leaving 8 bases not matched to a gene. In germline, CDR1 is MNHEY, CDR2 SMNVEV (reference sequence). The length of the CDR3 is 16 residues.

This clonotype was counted many times. The chain couples TRBV5-6 to TRBJ1-5; 8 bases map to TRBD1. The germline CDR1 and CDR2 sequences are SGHDT and YYEEEE. The J segment lost 6 bases and the V segment lost 4 bases, leaving 9 bases of the junction unmatched. The CDR3 runs 15 residues. The CDR3 loop is CASSPFGQGSQPQHF. The CDR3, as DNA: TGTGCCAGCAGCCCGTTCGGACAGGGTAGTCAGCCCCAGCATTTT.